A single sample is the source of the 4 T cell receptor beta chains below, sequenced in a study of shared clonotypes between healthy human individuals. Libraries were prepared by immunoSEQ multiplex PCR; TCRdb keeps only in-frame clonotypes and omits some of them. The data contain around 1 million clones, roughly 72% of them singletons. The specimen sequenced was memory CD4+ T cells sorted from blood. The subset here: CD45RA-negative fraction. The receptors here all came from a man aged 18 to 35 in good health.

J is TRBJ1-2 and V is TRBV6-5; maybe TRBD1 (6 bases). The CDR3 has 14 residues. CDR1 MNHEY and CDR2 SVGAGI come from the germline V gene. Trimming removed 6 bases at V and 4 bases at J, with 15 bases between. The CDR3 bases are TGTGCCAGCAGCCCCGACAGGACCTTCTATGGCTACACCTTC. Its protein is CASSPDRTFYGYTF.

The rearrangement links TRBV7-9 to TRBJ1-1, with a weak D call TRBD1 (5 bases). Germline CDR1 reads SEHNR; CDR2 reads FQNEAQ (reference sequence). V dropped 3 bases and J dropped 4 bases, with 15 bases sitting between them. The CDR3 is 15 amino acids. The CDR3 nucleotides are TGTGCCAGCAGCTTTAGGGGTTCAGGGACCACTGAAGCTTTCTTT. It codes for CASSFRGSGTTEAFF.

This clone was seen a handful of times. V gene TRBV4-1 combines with J gene TRBJ1-5, with unresolved D. CDR3 length: 17 residues. Between the trimmed V and J ends, which lost 0 bases and 3 bases, there was a span of 15 bases. Germline loops: CDR1 MGHRA, CDR2 YSYEKL. Written as DNA, the CDR3 is TGCGCCAGCAGCCAAGATAGGCCCCTTGCGGACAATCAGCCCCAGCATTTT. Translating gives CASSQDRPLADNQPQHF.

This chain links TRBV11-2 with TRBJ2-7; possible D gene TRBD1, 5 bases. In germline, CDR1 is SGHAT, CDR2 FQNNGV. With 5 bases removed from V and 7 bases from J, the gap between germline ends came to 12 bases. CDR3 size: 12 residues. The CDR3 is CASSTRVWEQYF. The CDR3 DNA reads TGTGCCAGCAGCACCAGGGTTTGGGAGCAGTACTTC. Combining the CDR3 with reference TRBV11-2 and TRBJ2-7 gives the whole variable domain EAGVAQSPRYKIIEKRQSVAFWCNPISGHATLYWYQQILGQGPKLLIQFQNNGVVDDSQLPKDRFSAERLKGVDSTLKIQPAKLEDSAVYLCASSTRVWEQYFGPGTRLTVT.